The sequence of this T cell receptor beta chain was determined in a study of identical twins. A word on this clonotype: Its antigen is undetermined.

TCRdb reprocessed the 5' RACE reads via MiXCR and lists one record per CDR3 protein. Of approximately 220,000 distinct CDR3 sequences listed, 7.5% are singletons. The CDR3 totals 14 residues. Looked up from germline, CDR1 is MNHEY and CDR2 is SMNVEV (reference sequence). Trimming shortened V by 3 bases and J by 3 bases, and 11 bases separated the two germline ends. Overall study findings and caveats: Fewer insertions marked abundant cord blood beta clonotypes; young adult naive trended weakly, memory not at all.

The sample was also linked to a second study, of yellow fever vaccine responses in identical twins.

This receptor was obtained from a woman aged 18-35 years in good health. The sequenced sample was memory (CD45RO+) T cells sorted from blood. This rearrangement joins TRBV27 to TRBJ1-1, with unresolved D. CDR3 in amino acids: CASSFNGLDTEAFF. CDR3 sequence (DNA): TGTGCCAGCAGTTTTAATGGGTTGGACACTGAAGCTTTCTTT.